The 13 T cell receptor beta chains below come from one sample, sequenced in a study of cytomegalovirus exposure and HLA in healthy donors. The PCR employed 60 Vbeta primers together with 13 Jbeta primers. Generated by immunoSEQ multiplex PCR, the TCRdb table keeps only in-frame clones and is missing some. The sample has over 110,000 clones; 75% to 90% are singletons. The sequenced sample consisted of PBMCs. Source of these receptors: a middle-aged man in good health and CMV-seronegative.

This clone was counted a single time. The chain links TRBV5-1 to TRBJ1-6, with a tentative D call TRBD1 (5 bases). There are 15 residues in the CDR3. V was pared by 0 bases and J by 7 bases, with 11 bases between. Germline V gene data show CDR1 as SGHRS and CDR2 as YFSETQ. Here the CDR3 reads CASSLDGGGNSPLHF. The CDR3 DNA reads as TGCGCCAGCAGCTTGGACGGCGGGGGGAATTCACCCCTCCACTTT. The entire variable domain, with the rest obtained from reference TRBV5-1 and TRBJ1-6, is as follows: KAGVTQTPRYLIKTRGQQVTLSCSPISGHRSVSWYQQTPGQGLQFLFEYFSETQRNKGNFPGRFSGRQFSNSRSEMNVSTLELGDSALYLCASSLDGGGNSPLHFGNGTRLTVT.

This chain links TRBV6-5 with TRBJ2-2, with 7 bases matching TRBD1. Germline V gene sequence: CDR1 MNHEY, CDR2 SVGAGI. J lost 6 bases, V lost 6 bases, and 7 bases had no gene match. The CDR3 has 14 amino acids. The CDR3: CASRHRGWSGELFF. CDR3 DNA sequence: TGTGCCAGCAGGCACAGGGGTTGGTCCGGGGAGCTGTTTTTT.

The chain links TRBV19 to TRBJ2-3, with D unresolved. The germline gives CDR1 LNHDA, CDR2 SQIVND (reference sequence). CDR3 length: 15 residues. V dropped 3 bases and J dropped 3 bases, with 13 bases sitting between them. The CDR3 spells CASSMYSPRTDTQYF. CDR3 nucleotide sequence: TGTGCCAGTAGTATGTACTCCCCGAGGACAGATACGCAGTATTTT.

The chain links TRBV30 to TRBJ1-5; the D is unclear. The CDR3 length is 12 residues. Germline CDR1 and CDR2: GTSNPN and SVGIG (reference sequence). Between the trimmed V and J ends, which lost 3 bases and 2 bases, there was a span of 5 bases. The CDR3 region is CAWRRGNQPQHF. As DNA, the CDR3 is TGTGCCTGGAGGAGAGGCAATCAGCCCCAGCATTTT.

The chain links TRBV5-6 to TRBJ1-5; 7 nucleotides align to TRBD1. The CDR3 has 15 residues. CDR1 is SGHDT, CDR2 YYEEEE, per germline. The V segment lost 4 bases and the J segment 0 bases; nucleotides outside the gene matches: 4. The CDR3 spells CASSGYRGSNQPQHF. CDR3 DNA: TGTGCCAGCAGCGGGTACAGGGGTAGCAATCAGCCCCAGCATTTT.

The CDR3: CASRSSGANVLTF. CDR3 DNA sequence: TGTGCCAGCAGGAGCTCTGGGGCCAACGTCCTGACTTTC. The chain has TRBV9 and TRBJ2-6; D not certain. The CDR3 contains 13 residues. The germline V and J ends were trimmed by 5 bases and 0 bases, with 3 bases remaining between them. From germline, CDR1 is SGDLS and CDR2 YYNGEE. Combining the CDR3 with reference TRBV9 and TRBJ2-6 gives the whole variable domain DSGVTQTPKHLITATGQRVTLRCSPRSGDLSVYWYQQSLDQGLQFLIQYYNGEERAKGNILERFSAQQFPDLHSELNLSSLELGDSALYFCASRSSGANVLTFGAGSRLTVL.

This clone was detected a few times. The chain combines TRBV6-5 with TRBJ1-2; D ambiguous. Deletions cut 0 bases from V and 3 bases from J, with 11 bases between. Germline CDR1 MNHEY, CDR2 SVGAGI. The CDR3 runs 15 residues. DNA of the CDR3: TGTGCCAGCAGTTACTCTGCAGGTACGGACTATGGCTACACCTTC. It codes for CASSYSAGTDYGYTF.

The chain combines TRBV19 with TRBJ2-3, with D perhaps TRBD2 (6 bases). Trimming removed 6 bases at V and 2 bases at J, with 30 bases between. The germline V gene encodes CDR1 LNHDA and CDR2 SQIVND (reference sequence). The CDR3 runs to 20 residues. The CDR3 region has the DNA TGTGCCAGTAGCCTTGCGGGGCCCCGGGGTCACCCGGTTTCCACAGATACGCAGTATTTT. Encoded protein: CASSLAGPRGHPVSTDTQYF.

The chain couples TRBV6-5 to TRBJ1-1; 9 bases match TRBD1. The CDR3 is 15 amino acids. Germline CDR1 is MNHEY and CDR2 is SVGAGI. V dropped 6 bases and J dropped 2; count of bases not matched to a gene: 7. The CDR3 reads CASRDLGQGNTEAFF. The CDR3 nucleotides are TGTGCCAGCAGAGACCTGGGACAGGGCAACACTGAAGCTTTCTTT.

J is TRBJ1-5 and V is TRBV7-2; D possibly corresponds to TRBD1 (5 bases). The CDR3 spans 14 residues. CDR1 and CDR2 (germline): SGHTA, FQGNSA. Trimming left V 1 base short and J 4 bases short, with 8 bases between. DNA for the CDR3: TGTGCCAGCAGCTTAGAGCCAGGGAATCAGCCCCAGCATTTT. Amino acids: CASSLEPGNQPQHF. Based on the CDR3 plus reference TRBV7-2 and TRBJ1-5, the full variable domain is GAGVSQSPSNKVTEKGKDVELRCDPISGHTALYWYRQSLGQGLEFLIYFQGNSAPDKSGLPSDRFSAERTGGSVSTLTIQRTQQEDSAVYLCASSLEPGNQPQHFGDGTRLSIL.

The chain joins TRBV28 to TRBJ2-7; D might be TRBD1 (6 bases). V lost 5 bases and J 3 bases, leaving 17 bases between the germline ends. This CDR3 has 15 residues. Germline CDR1 and CDR2: MDHEN and SYDVKM. The CDR3: CASSSSGAVYYEQYF. The CDR3 nucleotides read TGTGCCAGCAGTAGTTCAGGGGCAGTTTACTACGAGCAGTACTTC.

V usage is TRBV27 and J usage is TRBJ2-7, with 7 bases fitting TRBD1. CDR3 length: 16 residues. Germline V gene sequence: CDR1 MNHEY, CDR2 SMNVEV (reference sequence). The trim removed 8 bases at V and 6 bases at J, leaving 19 bases unmatched. The CDR3 region has the DNA TGTGCCAGCCGGTGGGGACAGAGCCTGGGATATGGCGAGCAGTACTTC. This translates into CASRWGQSLGYGEQYF.

The chain combines TRBV5-1 with TRBJ2-5; the match to TRBD1 covers 9 bases. The CDR3 extends over 14 amino acids. Germline loops: CDR1 SGHRS, CDR2 YFSETQ. Unmatched junction bases numbered 6, after V lost 6 bases and J lost 3 bases. Here the CDR3 DNA reads TGCGCCAGCACCCGGACAGGGGCGGAAGAGACCCAGTACTTC. Protein: CASTRTGAEETQYF.